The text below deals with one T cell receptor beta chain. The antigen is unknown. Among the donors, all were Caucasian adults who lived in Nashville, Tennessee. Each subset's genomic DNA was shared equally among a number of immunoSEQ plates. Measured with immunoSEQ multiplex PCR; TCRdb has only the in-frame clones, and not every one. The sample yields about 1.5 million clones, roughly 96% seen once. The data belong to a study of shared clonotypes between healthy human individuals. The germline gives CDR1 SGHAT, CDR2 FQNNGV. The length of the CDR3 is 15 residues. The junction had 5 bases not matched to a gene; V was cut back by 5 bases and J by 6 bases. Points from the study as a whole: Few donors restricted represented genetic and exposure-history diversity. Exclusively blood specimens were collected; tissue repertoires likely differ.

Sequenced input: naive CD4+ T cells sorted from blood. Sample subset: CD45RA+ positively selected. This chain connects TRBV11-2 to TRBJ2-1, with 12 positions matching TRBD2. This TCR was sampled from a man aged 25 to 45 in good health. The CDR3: CASSPLAGGLNEQFF. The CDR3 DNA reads TGTGCCAGCAGCCCCCTAGCGGGAGGGCTCAATGAGCAGTTCTTC. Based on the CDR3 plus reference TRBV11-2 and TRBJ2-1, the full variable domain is EAGVAQSPRYKIIEKRQSVAFWCNPISGHATLYWYQQILGQGPKLLIQFQNNGVVDDSQLPKDRFSAERLKGVDSTLKIQPAKLEDSAVYLCASSPLAGGLNEQFFGPGTRLTVL.